Sequencing of this T cell receptor beta chain was carried out in a study of Tregs in tolerant kidney transplant recipients. The assay was immunoSEQ multiplex PCR, and TCRdb's table has in-frame clones only and misses some. The sample records fewer than 80,000 clones, roughly 98% being singletons. The V and J ends lost 0 bases and 0 bases respectively, with 3 bases between them. Germline-derived CDR1 and CDR2 are SGHNT and YYREEE (reference sequence). CDR3 length: 14 amino acids. V is TRBV5-4 and J is TRBJ2-2; no reliable D call. This specimen was CD4+ T cells from blood, taken before the transplant. The sequence was obtained from a human donor who received a combined kidney and bone marrow transplant. CDR3 in amino acids: CASSLAANTGELFF. DNA for the CDR3: TGTGCCAGCAGCTTGGCCGCGAACACCGGGGAGCTGTTTTTT. Based on the CDR3 plus reference TRBV5-4 and TRBJ2-2, the full variable domain is ETGVTQSPTHLIKTRGQQVTLRCSSQSGHNTVSWYQQALGQGPQFIFQYYREEENGRGNFPPRFSGLQFPNYSSELNVNALELDDSALYLCASSLAANTGELFFGEGSRLTVL.